A selection of T cell receptor beta chains follows, all from one sample in a study of patients and donors after allogeneic stem cell transplantation. Each CDR3 protein is one row after TCRdb ran MiXCR on the RT-PCR reads. Of about 96,000 distinct CDR3 sequences in the sample, 45% to 50% were seen once. Sequenced sample: blood, either unsorted or a sorted T cell fraction (not recorded which). These receptors were obtained from a human donor who was either an allogeneic HSCT recipient or a stem cell or donor lymphocyte infusion donor (not recorded which). It is not recorded whose cells these are; they may come from a transplant donor. Each CDR3 is given without its conserved first and last residue. The order of the fields is V gene, CDR3 length, J gene, CDR3 protein.

v_gene: TRBV15
len: 13
j_gene: TRBJ1-3
CDR3aa: ATSRDTNSGNTIY

v_gene: TRBV21-1
len: 14
j_gene: TRBJ1-1
CDR3aa: ASSRATGWVNTEAF

v_gene: TRBV5-5
len: 12
j_gene: TRBJ2-4
CDR3aa: ASSYRVGENIQY

v_gene: TRBV7-3
len: 14
j_gene: TRBJ1-6
CDR3aa: ASSLEGSPYNSPLH

v_gene: TRBV7-9
len: 12
j_gene: TRBJ1-1
CDR3aa: ASNHWTENTEAF

v_gene: TRBV7-6
len: 13
j_gene: TRBJ2-3
CDR3aa: ASSLEDRGADTQY

v_gene: TRBV7-9
len: 12
j_gene: TRBJ2-1
CDR3aa: ASSSWTGHNEQF

v_gene: TRBV28
len: 11
j_gene: TRBJ1-1
CDR3aa: ASKGQLNTEAF

v_gene: TRBV4-3
len: 15
j_gene: TRBJ2-4
CDR3aa: ASSQEGTSGAKNIQY

v_gene: TRBV29-1
len: 11
j_gene: TRBJ1-1
CDR3aa: SVPDSKNTEAF

v_gene: TRBV4-3
len: 11
j_gene: TRBJ2-1
CDR3aa: ASSLAADNEQF

v_gene: TRBV12-3/TRBV12-4
len: 13
j_gene: TRBJ1-2
CDR3aa: ASTWGGAGGYGYT

v_gene: TRBV12-3/TRBV12-4
len: 10
j_gene: TRBJ1-2
CDR3aa: ASSVGTAKYT

v_gene: TRBV28
len: 13
j_gene: TRBJ2-2
CDR3aa: ASSRQNANTGELF